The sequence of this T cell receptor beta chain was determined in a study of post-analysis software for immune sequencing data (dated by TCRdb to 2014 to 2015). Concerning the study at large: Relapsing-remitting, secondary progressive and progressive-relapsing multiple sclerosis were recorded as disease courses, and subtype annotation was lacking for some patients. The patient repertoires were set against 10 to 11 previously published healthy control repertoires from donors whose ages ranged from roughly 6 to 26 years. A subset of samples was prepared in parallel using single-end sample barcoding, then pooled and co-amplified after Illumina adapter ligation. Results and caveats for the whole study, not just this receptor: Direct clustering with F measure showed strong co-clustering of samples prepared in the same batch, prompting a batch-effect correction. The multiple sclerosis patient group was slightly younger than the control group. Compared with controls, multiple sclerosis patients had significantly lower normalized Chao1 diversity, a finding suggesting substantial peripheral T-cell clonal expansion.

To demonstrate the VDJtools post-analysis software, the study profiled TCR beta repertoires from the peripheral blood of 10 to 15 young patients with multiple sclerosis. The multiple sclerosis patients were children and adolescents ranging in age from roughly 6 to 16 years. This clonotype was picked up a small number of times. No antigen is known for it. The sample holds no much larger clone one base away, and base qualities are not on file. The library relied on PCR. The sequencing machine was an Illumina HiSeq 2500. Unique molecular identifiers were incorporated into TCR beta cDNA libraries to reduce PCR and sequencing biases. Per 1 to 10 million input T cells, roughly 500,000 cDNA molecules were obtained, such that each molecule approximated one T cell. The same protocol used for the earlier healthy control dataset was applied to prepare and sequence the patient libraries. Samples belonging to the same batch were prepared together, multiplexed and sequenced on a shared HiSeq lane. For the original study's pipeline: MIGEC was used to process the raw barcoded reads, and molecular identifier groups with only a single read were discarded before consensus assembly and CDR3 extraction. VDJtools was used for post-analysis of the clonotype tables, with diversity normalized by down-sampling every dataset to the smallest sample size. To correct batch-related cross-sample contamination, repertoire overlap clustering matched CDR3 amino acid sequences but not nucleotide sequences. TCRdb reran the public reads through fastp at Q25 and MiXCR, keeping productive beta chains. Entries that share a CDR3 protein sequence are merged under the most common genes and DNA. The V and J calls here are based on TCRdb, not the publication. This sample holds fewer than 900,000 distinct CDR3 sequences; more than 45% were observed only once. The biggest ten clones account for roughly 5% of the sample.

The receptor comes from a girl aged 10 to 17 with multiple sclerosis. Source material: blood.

For the CDR3, the sequence is CASSVGGSSHEQYF. The nucleotides read TGTGCCAGCAGCGTAGGCGGGAGTTCCCACGAGCAGTACTTC. The sequence links TRBV9 to TRBJ2-7, with 7 bases matching TRBD2. The germline V gene sets CDR1 to SGDLS and CDR2 to YYNGEE. Reading from cysteine to phenylalanine, the CDR3 counts 14 amino acids. Of the read, only the CDR3 DNA is kept; its 42 bases are in frame from base 1. The germline V and J ends show losses of 0 bases and 5 bases respectively, and no gene match explains 5 bases of the junction.